This is a list of T cell receptor beta chains from one sample in a study of vaccination and CD4 T cells after COVID-19. No antigen has been identified for these receptors. TCRdb re-derived calls from the PCR reads in MiXCR, one entry per CDR3 protein. The sample holds about 15,000 distinct CDR3 sequences, about 30% seen once. The specimen sequenced was cultured CD4+ T cells from blood. The receptors were sampled from a human donor with COVID-19. Both conserved end residues are part of each CDR3. The D gene is left open where the match is weak. Expanded clones get a size class; other rows say once, few or many, or leave the size out.

abundance,d_gene,v_gene,j_gene,CDR3aa,CDR3nt
.,.,TRBV4-3,TRBJ1-6,CASSQRQVSSPLHF,TGCGCCAGCAGCCAACGACAGGTTTCTTCACCCCTCCACTTT
.,TRBD1,TRBV20-1,TRBJ1-2,CSASIPRTGDGYTF,TGCAGTGCTAGTATTCCCCGGACAGGGGATGGCTACACCTTC
medium-sized,.,TRBV11-3,TRBJ2-6,CASSWSSGTGANVLTF,TGTGCCAGCAGCTGGAGTTCAGGGACAGGGGCCAACGTCCTGACTTTC
.,TRBD1,TRBV2,TRBJ1-1,CASMDRGAFF,TGTGCCAGCATGGACAGGGGGGCTTTCTTT
.,TRBD1,TRBV9,TRBJ2-2,CASSARQGPGELFF,TGTGCCAGCAGCGCAAGACAGGGTCCCGGGGAGCTGTTTTTT
.,.,TRBV7-9,TRBJ1-1,CASRTGTENTEAFF,TGTGCCAGCAGAACCGGGACGGAGAACACTGAAGCTTTCTTT
.,TRBD2,TRBV10-3,TRBJ2-3,CAIAETAGGPAPDTQYF,TGTGCCATCGCGGAGACGGCGGGGGGCCCAGCCCCAGATACGCAGTATTTT
.,.,TRBV9,TRBJ2-1,CASSVAALANEQFF,TGTGCCAGCAGCGTAGCGGCGTTGGCCAATGAGCAGTTCTTC
few,.,TRBV5-1,TRBJ1-5,CASSLEGARNQPQHF,TGCGCCAGCAGCTTGGAAGGGGCCCGGAATCAGCCCCAGCATTTT
few,.,TRBV20-1,TRBJ2-7,CSASGASYEQYF,TGCAGTGCTAGCGGGGCCAGCTACGAGCAGTACTTC
.,TRBD1,TRBV9,TRBJ2-5,CASSTRDRKGETQYF,TGTGCCAGCAGCACCCGGGACAGAAAGGGGGAGACCCAGTACTTC
.,.,TRBV28,TRBJ1-1,CASSLSRGATEAFF,TGTGCCAGCAGTTTGTCCAGGGGAGCCACTGAAGCTTTCTTT
few,.,TRBV7-9,TRBJ1-1,CASSSARGGPEAFF,TGTGCCAGCAGCTCCGCTCGGGGAGGCCCTGAAGCTTTCTTT
.,TRBD1,TRBV10-3,TRBJ1-2,CAISGGTGHQGDYGYTF,TGTGCCATCAGTGGGGGGACAGGGCATCAGGGCGACTATGGCTACACCTTC
few,TRBD1,TRBV19,TRBJ1-5,CASSVQGGHQPQHF,TGTGCCAGTAGTGTACAGGGGGGGCATCAGCCCCAGCATTTT
.,TRBD2,TRBV4-1,TRBJ2-1,CASSQGGLAGDEQFF,TGCGCCAGCAGCCAAGGGGGGCTAGCGGGAGATGAGCAGTTCTTC
few,TRBD1,TRBV2,TRBJ2-3,CASTGTGVLDTQYF,TGTGCCAGCACCGGGACAGGGGTTTTGGATACGCAGTATTTT
.,.,TRBV6-1,TRBJ1-5,CASSPRQDLWSNQPQHF,TGTGCCAGCAGTCCCAGACAGGACCTTTGGAGCAATCAGCCCCAGCATTTT
.,.,TRBV28,TRBJ2-1,CASSASGTGYNEQFF,TGTGCCAGCAGTGCCTCCGGGACCGGATACAATGAGCAGTTCTTC
.,TRBD2,TRBV20-1,TRBJ2-5,CSARGAGAGETQYF,TGCAGTGCCAGAGGAGCGGGGGCTGGGGAGACCCAGTACTTC
.,.,TRBV7-7,TRBJ1-5,CASSSPIPRPGHPFSNQPQHF,TGTGCTAGCAGCTCCCCCATCCCACGACCGGGACATCCTTTTAGCAATCAGCCCCAGCATTTT
few,.,TRBV7-9,TRBJ1-2,CASSPQTNYGYTF,TGTGCCAGCAGTCCACAGACTAACTATGGCTACACCTTC